The present TCR beta chain was sequenced within a study of blood T cell repertoires in COVID-19. For the study at large: Collection of acute and convalescent COVID-19 samples took place in the United States, Italy and Spain.

CDR1 is LNHDA and CDR2 is SQIVND in the germline V gene (reference sequence). The CDR3 consists of 14 residues. Germline trimming cut 10 bases from V and 2 bases from J; bases unmatched to any gene: 8. Study processing details: For nucleated cells, counts were estimated from reference gene primer amplification. Sequencing used immunoSEQ multiplex PCR; TCRdb keeps in-frame clones, though not all of them. V and J calls and clone size are copied from that table; D and trimming were computed from the DNA. Of around 29,000 clones in the sample, approximately 83% were seen once. It was during active infection that Seattle patients were enrolled and then longitudinally followed.

The sequence was collected from a woman aged 80 or over with COVID-19, enrolled during active disease. This chain joins TRBV19 and TRBJ2-3; 8 bases agree with TRBD2. The specimen was peripheral blood. CDR3: CAIGERGITDTQYF. Here the CDR3 DNA reads TGTGCCATCGGAGAGCGGGGGATCACAGATACGCAGTATTTT. Full variable domain (rest looked up from reference TRBV19 and TRBJ2-3): DGGITQSPKYLFRKEGQNVTLSCEQNLNHDAMYWYRQDPGQGLRLIYYSQIVNDFQKGDIAEGYSVSREKKESFPLTVTSAQKNPTAFYLCAIGERGITDTQYFGPGTRLTVL.